Shown below are 12 T cell receptor beta chains from a single sample sequenced in a study of T cells in Graves' hyperthyroidism and ophthalmopathy. Regions amplified from RNA transcripts were the TCR beta CDR3 regions. Researchers ran a first-round RT-PCR on the TCR CDR3 using the HTBI primer set. TCRdb recomputed calls from the multiplex PCR reads with MiXCR, one row per CDR3 protein. The sample lists 600,000 or so distinct CDR3 sequences; 35% to 55% were seen once. Specimen: peripheral blood or thyroid tissue (not recorded which). All receptors come from a woman aged 18-29 years with Graves' hyperthyroidism.

This clonotype was observed at least ten times. One end of the junction varies from germline; a read error may be responsible. This chain uses TRBV29-1 with TRBJ2-7, with D uncertain. This CDR3 has 14 amino acids. Germline CDR1 is SQVTM and CDR2 is ANQGSEA. CDR3 sequence: CSVEGVLSSNEQYF. The CDR3 coding sequence is TGCAGCGTTGAGGGCGTATTGTCCTCCAACGAGCAGTACTTC.

The chain combines TRBV11-1 with TRBJ1-1; D ambiguous. V was shortened by 3 bases and J by 4 bases, with 6 bases between the two germline ends. The germline V gene has CDR1 SGHAT and CDR2 FQDESV (reference sequence). The CDR3 spans 12 residues. The CDR3, as DNA: TGTGCCAGCAGCTTTAGTAGCACTGAAGCTTTCTTT. Translated, it gives CASSFSSTEAFF.

This clonotype was counted between two and nine times. The chain joins TRBV11-3 to TRBJ1-2, with unresolved D. Trimming shortened V by 5 bases and J by 1 base, and 14 bases separated the two germline ends. CDR1 is SGHNT, CDR2 YENEEA, per germline. The CDR3 sequence is 15 residues long. The CDR3 loop reads CASSQDWAVNYGYTF. In nucleotides, the CDR3 is TGTGCCAGCAGCCAAGATTGGGCAGTTAACTATGGCTACACCTTC.

This chain joins TRBV9 and TRBJ1-2, with D perhaps matching TRBD1 (5 bases). Germline CDR1 is SGDLS and CDR2 is YYNGEE. Trimming removed 3 bases from V and 4 bases from J, with 22 bases in between. The CDR3 is 17 residues long. The CDR3 loop reads CASSGTRDGGRSYGYTF. As DNA, the CDR3 is TGTGCCAGCAGCGGCACCCGGGACGGCGGTCGGAGCTATGGCTACACCTTC.

This clonotype occurred a few times. The chain uses TRBV30 and TRBJ1-4; 7 nucleotides agree with TRBD1. CDR1 is GTSNPN, CDR2 SVGIG, per germline (reference sequence). J was trimmed by 10 bases and V by 0 bases; bases with no gene match: 2. This CDR3 comprises 12 residues. Here the CDR3 reads CAWSVPGGKLFF. CDR3 nucleotides: TGTGCCTGGAGTGTACCAGGGGGAAAACTGTTTTTT.

J is TRBJ1-5 and V is TRBV7-9; D not resolved. The CDR3 runs 11 residues. Per germline, CDR1 SEHNR and CDR2 FQNEAQ (reference sequence). V dropped 1 base and J dropped 13 bases, with 8 bases sitting between them. This CDR3 is CASSLVGLQHF. CDR3 nucleotides: TGTGCCAGCAGCTTAGTAGGGTTACAGCATTTT.

This clonotype was observed a handful of times. The chain has TRBV20-1 and TRBJ2-2, with 11 positions matching TRBD2. This CDR3 is 14 amino acids long. Trimming took 2 bases from V and 7 from J; bases not matched to a gene: 3. Germline V CDR1 and CDR2: DFQATT, SNEGSKA (reference sequence). In DNA form, the CDR3 reads TGCAGTGCTAGATTACTAGCGGGAGACGGGGAGCTGTTTTTT. Amino acid sequence: CSARLLAGDGELFF.

In its sample, this clonotype was seen a few times. This chain connects TRBV5-1 to TRBJ2-2, with D uncertain. CDR1 and CDR2 from the germline V gene are SGHRS and YFSETQ. Between the trimmed V and J ends, which lost 4 bases and 2 bases, there was a span of 12 bases. CDR3 length: 15 residues. CDR3 in DNA: TGCGCCAGCAGCCCGCGAACAGTCAACACCGGGGAGCTGTTTTTT. It codes for CASSPRTVNTGELFF.

This clonotype appeared a single time. The CDR3 region is CASSRAQETQYF. Here the CDR3 DNA reads TGTGCCAGCAGTCGAGCCCAAGAGACCCAGTACTTC. This chain uses TRBV5-4 with TRBJ2-5; D unclear. The CDR3 extends over 12 amino acids. The V gene lost 5 bases and the J gene lost 1 base, with 6 bases spanning the gap. Germline V gene data show CDR1 as SGHNT and CDR2 as YYREEE (reference sequence).

This clonotype was seen a handful of times. The V gene is TRBV7-2, the J gene TRBJ2-7, with D unresolved. Trimming removed 5 bases from V and 6 bases from J, with 17 bases in between. The germline CDR1 and CDR2 sequences are SGHTA and FQGNSA. The CDR3 length is 14 residues. The CDR3 is CASSQDYPVGEQYF. Here the CDR3 DNA reads TGTGCCAGCAGCCAAGATTACCCGGTGGGCGAGCAGTACTTC.

This clonotype was detected many times. J is TRBJ1-2 and V is TRBV29-1; 10 nucleotides match TRBD1. Germline-derived CDR1 and CDR2 are SQVTM and ANQGSEA. There are 13 residues in the CDR3. The trim removed 6 bases at V and 2 bases at J, leaving 3 bases unmatched. CDR3 in amino acids: CSVGDRGNYGYTF. CDR3 nucleotide sequence: TGCAGCGTCGGGGACAGGGGAAACTATGGCTACACCTTC.

The table lists this clonotype with many counts. The rearrangement joins TRBV15 to TRBJ1-6; D possibly corresponds to TRBD1 (5 bases). The CDR3 covers 13 residues. Germline V lookup: CDR1 LNHNV, CDR2 YYDKDF (reference sequence). V lost 8 bases, J lost 6 bases, and 11 bases lay in between. CDR3 sequence: CATSGHINSPLHF. CDR3 sequence (DNA): TGTGCCACCTCTGGACACATTAATTCACCCCTCCACTTT.